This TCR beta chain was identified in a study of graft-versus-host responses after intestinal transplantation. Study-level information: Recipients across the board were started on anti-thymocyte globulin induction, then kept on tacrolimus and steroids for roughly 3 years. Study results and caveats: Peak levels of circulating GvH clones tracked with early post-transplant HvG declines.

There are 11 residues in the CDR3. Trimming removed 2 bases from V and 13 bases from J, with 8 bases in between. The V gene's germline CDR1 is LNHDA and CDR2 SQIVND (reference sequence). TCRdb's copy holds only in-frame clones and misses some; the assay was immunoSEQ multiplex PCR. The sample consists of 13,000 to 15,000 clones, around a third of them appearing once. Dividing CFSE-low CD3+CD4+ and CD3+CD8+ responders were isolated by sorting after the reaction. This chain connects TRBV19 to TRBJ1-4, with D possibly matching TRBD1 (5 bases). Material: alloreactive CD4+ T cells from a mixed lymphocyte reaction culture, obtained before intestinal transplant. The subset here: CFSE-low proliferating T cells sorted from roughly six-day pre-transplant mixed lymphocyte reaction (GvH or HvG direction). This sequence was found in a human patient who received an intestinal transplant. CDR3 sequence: CASSIRGRLFF. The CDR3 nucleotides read TGTGCCAGTAGTATAAGGGGACGACTGTTTTTT.